This T cell receptor (beta chain) derives from a study of CXCR3-negative and CXCR3-positive naive CD8 T cells. Study-wide results and caveats: TRB CDR3 properties served as the basis for inferring TCR strength, and surface CD5 was comparable between naive subsets. Memory CD8+ cells had much lower diversity, and both naive subsets had comparably high diversity. When CXCR3-positive naive cells were set against CXCR3-negative naive cells, the former had more hydrophobic TRB CDR3s.

UMI labels and 5' RACE were used to prepare the TRB cDNA libraries. TCRdb reprocessed the 5' RACE reads, keeping one entry per CDR3 protein, no DNA. Listed are around 63,000 distinct CDR3 sequences; over 4% falls within the top ten. The CDR3 loop spans 15 amino acids. In germline, CDR1 is LGHNA, CDR2 YSLEER. Concerning this clonotype itself: Its target is unknown.

The specimen was naive CXCR3+ CD8+ T cells from blood. The subset here: CD45RO-CCR7+CD27+CD95- naive CD8+ T cells expressing CXCR3 (TNR3+). This rearrangement joins TRBV4-3 to TRBJ2-1; TCRdb selects TRBD2, and the lack of DNA leaves this call unchecked. The sequence derives from a human donor in good health. Some clones in this sample may be carry-over from other donors' samples. CDR3 protein: CASSQDVAGYNEQFF.